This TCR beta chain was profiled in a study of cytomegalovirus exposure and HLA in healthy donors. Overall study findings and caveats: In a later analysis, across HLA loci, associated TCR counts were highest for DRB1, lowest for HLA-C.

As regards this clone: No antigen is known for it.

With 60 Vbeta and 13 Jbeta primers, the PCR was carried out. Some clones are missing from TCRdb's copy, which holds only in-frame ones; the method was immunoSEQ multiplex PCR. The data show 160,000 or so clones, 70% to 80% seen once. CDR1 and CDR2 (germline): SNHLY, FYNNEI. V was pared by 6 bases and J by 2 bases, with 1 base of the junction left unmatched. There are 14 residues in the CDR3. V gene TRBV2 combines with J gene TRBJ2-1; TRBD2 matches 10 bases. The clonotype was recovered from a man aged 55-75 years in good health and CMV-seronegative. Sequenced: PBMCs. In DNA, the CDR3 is TGTGCCAGCAGGGGGACTAGCGCCTACAATGAGCAGTTCTTC. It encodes CASRGTSAYNEQFF.